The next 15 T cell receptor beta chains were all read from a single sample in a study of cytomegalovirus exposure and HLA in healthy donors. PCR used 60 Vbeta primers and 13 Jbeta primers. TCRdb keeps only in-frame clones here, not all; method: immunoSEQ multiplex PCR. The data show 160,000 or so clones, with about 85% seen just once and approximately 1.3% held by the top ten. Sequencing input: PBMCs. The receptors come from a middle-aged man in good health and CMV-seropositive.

This CDR3 reads CASSGDRFYGYTF. CDR3 nucleotide sequence: TGCGCCAGCAGTGGAGACAGGTTCTATGGCTACACCTTC. The rearrangement links TRBV10-1 to TRBJ1-2; a possible D gene is TRBD1 (6 bases). V was shortened by 4 bases and J by 4 bases, with 10 bases between the two germline ends. This CDR3 spans 13 amino acids. In germline, CDR1 is WNHNN, CDR2 SYGVQD (reference sequence).

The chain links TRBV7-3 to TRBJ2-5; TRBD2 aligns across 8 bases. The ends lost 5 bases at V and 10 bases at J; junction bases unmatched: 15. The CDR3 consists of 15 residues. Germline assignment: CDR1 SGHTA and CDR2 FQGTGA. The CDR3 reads CASSLYPREGGGQYF. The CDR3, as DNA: TGTGCCAGCAGCCTTTACCCCCGGGAGGGGGGGGGCCAGTACTTC.

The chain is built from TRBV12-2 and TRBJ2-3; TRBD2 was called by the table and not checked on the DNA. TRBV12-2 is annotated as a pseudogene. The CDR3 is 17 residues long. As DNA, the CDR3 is TGTGCAAGTCGCCCCCTCCTAGCGGGAACAAGCACAGATACGCAGTATTTT. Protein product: CASRPLLAGTSTDTQYF.

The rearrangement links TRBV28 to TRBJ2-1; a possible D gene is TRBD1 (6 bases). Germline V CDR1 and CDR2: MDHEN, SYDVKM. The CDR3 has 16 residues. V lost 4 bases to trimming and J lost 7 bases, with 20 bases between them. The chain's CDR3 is CASSSPAAGANNEQFF. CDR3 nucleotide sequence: TGTGCCAGCAGTTCCCCAGCGGCAGGGGCCAATAATGAGCAGTTCTTC.

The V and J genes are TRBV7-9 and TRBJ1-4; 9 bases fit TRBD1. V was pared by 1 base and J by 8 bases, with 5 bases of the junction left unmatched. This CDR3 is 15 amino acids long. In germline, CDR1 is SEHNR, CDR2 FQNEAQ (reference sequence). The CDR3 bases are TGTGCCAGCAGCTTAGGGACAGGGGCGGACGAAAAACTGTTTTTT. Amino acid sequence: CASSLGTGADEKLFF.

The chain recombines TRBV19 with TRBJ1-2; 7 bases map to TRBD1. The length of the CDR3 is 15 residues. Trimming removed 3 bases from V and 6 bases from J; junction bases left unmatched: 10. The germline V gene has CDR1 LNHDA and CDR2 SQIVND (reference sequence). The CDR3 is CASSIITGDLHGYTF. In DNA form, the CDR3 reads TGTGCCAGTAGTATTATAACAGGGGATTTACATGGCTACACCTTC.

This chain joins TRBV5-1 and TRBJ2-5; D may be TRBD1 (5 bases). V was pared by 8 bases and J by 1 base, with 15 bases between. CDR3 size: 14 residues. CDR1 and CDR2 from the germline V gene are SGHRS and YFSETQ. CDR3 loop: CASTDLGAQETQYF. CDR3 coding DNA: TGCGCCAGTACAGATCTAGGGGCCCAAGAGACCCAGTACTTC.

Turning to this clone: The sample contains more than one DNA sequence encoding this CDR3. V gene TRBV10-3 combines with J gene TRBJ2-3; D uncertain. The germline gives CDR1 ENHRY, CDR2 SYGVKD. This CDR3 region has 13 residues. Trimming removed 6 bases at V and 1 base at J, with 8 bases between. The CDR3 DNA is TGTGCCATCAGCCCCCAGGGCACAGATACGCAGTATTTT. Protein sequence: CAISPQGTDTQYF.

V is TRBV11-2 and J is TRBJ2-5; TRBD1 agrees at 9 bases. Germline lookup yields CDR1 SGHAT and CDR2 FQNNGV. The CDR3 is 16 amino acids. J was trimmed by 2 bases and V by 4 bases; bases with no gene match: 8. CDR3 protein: CASSWGTGLGQETQYF. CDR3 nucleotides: TGTGCCAGCAGCTGGGGGACAGGGTTAGGGCAAGAGACCCAGTACTTC.

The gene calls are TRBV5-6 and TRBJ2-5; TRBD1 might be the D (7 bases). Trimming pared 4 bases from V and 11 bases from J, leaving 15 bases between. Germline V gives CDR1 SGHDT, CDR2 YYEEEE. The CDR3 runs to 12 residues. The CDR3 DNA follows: TGTGCCAGCAGCCAGGGGGGAGGAGGGCAGTACTTC. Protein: CASSQGGGGQYF.

CDR3: CASSPQGGSGEQFF. The CDR3 region has the DNA TGTGCCAGCAGTCCTCAAGGAGGGTCCGGAGAGCAGTTCTTC. The chain couples TRBV6-5 to TRBJ2-1; tentatively, D is TRBD2 (6 bases). Trimming shortened V by 5 bases and J by 10 bases, and 18 bases separated the two germline ends. CDR3 length: 14 amino acids. CDR1 MNHEY and CDR2 SVGAGI come from the germline V gene.

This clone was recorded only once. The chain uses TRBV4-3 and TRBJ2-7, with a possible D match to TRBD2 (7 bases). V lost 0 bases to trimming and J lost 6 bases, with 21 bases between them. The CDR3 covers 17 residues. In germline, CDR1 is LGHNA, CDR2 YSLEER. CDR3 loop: CASSQDGGGQISFEQYF. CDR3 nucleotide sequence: TGCGCCAGCAGCCAAGATGGGGGGGGACAAATTAGTTTCGAGCAGTACTTC.

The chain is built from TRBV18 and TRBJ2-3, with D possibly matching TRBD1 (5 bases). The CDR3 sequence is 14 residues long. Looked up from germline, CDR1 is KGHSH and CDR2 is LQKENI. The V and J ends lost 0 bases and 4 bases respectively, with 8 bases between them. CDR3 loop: CASSPPGVADTQYF. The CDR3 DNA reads TGTGCCAGCTCACCACCAGGGGTCGCAGATACGCAGTATTTT.

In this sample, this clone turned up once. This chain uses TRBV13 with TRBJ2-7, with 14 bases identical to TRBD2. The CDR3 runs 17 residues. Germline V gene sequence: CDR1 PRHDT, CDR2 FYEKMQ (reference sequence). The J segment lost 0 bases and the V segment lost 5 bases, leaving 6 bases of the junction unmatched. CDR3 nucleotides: TGTGCCAGCAGCCCGGGACTAGCGGGAGCTTACTCCTACGAGCAGTACTTC. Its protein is CASSPGLAGAYSYEQYF.

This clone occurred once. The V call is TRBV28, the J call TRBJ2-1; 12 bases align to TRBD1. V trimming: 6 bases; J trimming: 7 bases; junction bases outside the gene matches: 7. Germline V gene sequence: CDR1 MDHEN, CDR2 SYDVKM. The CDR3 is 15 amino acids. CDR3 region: CASRGQGAAKNEQFF. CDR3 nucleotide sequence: TGTGCCAGCAGGGGACAGGGGGCCGCCAAGAATGAGCAGTTCTTC.